The following is a TCR beta chain sequence with its context. This entry is derived from a study of blood T cell repertoires in COVID-19. Study context: Sample material is recorded as cDNA or gDNA derived from T cells, B-cell-depleted T cells, or PBMCs.

Germline CDR1 is SGHTA and CDR2 is FQGNSA. The V end was cut by 4 bases, the J end by 4 bases, with 14 bases between. The CDR3 contains 14 residues. Libraries were prepared by immunoSEQ multiplex PCR; TCRdb keeps only in-frame clonotypes and omits some of them. The sample holds some 200,000 clones; roughly 90% are singletons and the top ten take around 2.7%. The chain is built from TRBV7-2 and TRBJ2-7; D possibly corresponds to TRBD1 (6 bases). What was sequenced was PBMCs or T cells enriched from blood (not recorded which). The sequence came from a young woman who had recovered from COVID-19. In DNA form, the CDR3 reads TGTGCCAGCAGCTCGGAAGGACAGCCTTACGAGCAGTACTTC. Its translation: CASSSEGQPYEQYF.